This TCR beta chain was captured in a study of T cell responses to AZD1222 COVID-19 vaccine. A remark on this clone: What it binds is unknown.

Second-dose schedules of about 4 or about 12 weeks were combined. The table came from immunoSEQ multiplex PCR; TCRdb's copy has only in-frame clones and leaves some out. This table holds about 120,000 clones, about 92% found once. The V gene lost 6 bases and the J gene lost 3 bases, with 10 bases spanning the gap. Per germline, CDR1 SGHNT and CDR2 YENEEA. The CDR3 spans 13 residues. The study's findings and limits: Spike regions recognized by vaccine-associated CD4 TCRs spanned the protein, led by 160-218 and 743-854. White British people made up most donors, females outnumbered males, and clonal diversity was possibly underestimated.

The genes are TRBV11-3 and TRBJ2-3; D unclear. The specimen was peripheral blood, collected 28 days after the second AZD1222 dose. The clonotype originates from an adult who received the AZD1222 COVID-19 vaccine. The DNA of the CDR3 is TGTGCCAGCAGAATGGCAGGTACAGATACGCAGTATTTT. Translating it yields CASRMAGTDTQYF.